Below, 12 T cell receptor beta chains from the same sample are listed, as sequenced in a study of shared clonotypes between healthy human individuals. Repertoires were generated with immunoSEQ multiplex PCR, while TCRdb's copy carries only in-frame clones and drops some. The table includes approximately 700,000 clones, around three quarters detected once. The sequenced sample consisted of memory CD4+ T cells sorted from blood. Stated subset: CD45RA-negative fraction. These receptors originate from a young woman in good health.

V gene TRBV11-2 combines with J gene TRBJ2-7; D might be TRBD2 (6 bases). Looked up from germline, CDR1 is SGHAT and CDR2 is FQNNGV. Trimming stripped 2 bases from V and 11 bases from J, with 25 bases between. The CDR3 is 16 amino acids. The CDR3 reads CASSLSSGRIPTGEYF. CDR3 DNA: TGTGCCAGCAGCTTAAGTTCGGGACGGATTCCTACGGGGGAGTACTTC. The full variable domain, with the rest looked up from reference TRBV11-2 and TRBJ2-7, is EAGVAQSPRYKIIEKRQSVAFWCNPISGHATLYWYQQILGQGPKLLIQFQNNGVVDDSQLPKDRFSAERLKGVDSTLKIQPAKLEDSAVYLCASSLSSGRIPTGEYFGPGTRLTVT.

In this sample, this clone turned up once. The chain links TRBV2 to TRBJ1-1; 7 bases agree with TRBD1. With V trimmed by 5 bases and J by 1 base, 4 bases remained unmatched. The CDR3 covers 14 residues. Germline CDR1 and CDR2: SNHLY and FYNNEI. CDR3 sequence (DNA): TGTGCCAGCAGTAAAAGGGGGCCGAACACTGAAGCTTTCTTT. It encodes CASSKRGPNTEAFF.

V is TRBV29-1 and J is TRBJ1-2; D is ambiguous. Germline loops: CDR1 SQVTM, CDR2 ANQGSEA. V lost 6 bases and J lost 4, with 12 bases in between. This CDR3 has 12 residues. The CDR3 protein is CSVRNRGYGYTF. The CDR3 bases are TGCAGCGTCCGAAACCGGGGCTATGGCTACACCTTC.

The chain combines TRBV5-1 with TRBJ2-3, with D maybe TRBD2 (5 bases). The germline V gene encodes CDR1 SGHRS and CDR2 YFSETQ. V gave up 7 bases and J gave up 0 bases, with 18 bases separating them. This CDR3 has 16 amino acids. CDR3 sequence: CASSGSSGSSTDTQYF. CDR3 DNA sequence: TGCGCCAGCTCGGGATCATCGGGATCTAGCACAGATACGCAGTATTTT. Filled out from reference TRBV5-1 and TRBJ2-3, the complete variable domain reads KAGVTQTPRYLIKTRGQQVTLSCSPISGHRSVSWYQQTPGQGLQFLFEYFSETQRNKGNFPGRFSGRQFSNSRSEMNVSTLELGDSALYLCASSGSSGSSTDTQYFGPGTRLTVL.

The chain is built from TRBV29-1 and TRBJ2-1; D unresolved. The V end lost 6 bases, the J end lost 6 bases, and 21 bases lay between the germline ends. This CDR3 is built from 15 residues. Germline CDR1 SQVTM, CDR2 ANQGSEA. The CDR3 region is CSVHGVLERANEQFF. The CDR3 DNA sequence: TGCAGCGTACATGGGGTCCTTGAGCGCGCCAATGAGCAGTTCTTC.

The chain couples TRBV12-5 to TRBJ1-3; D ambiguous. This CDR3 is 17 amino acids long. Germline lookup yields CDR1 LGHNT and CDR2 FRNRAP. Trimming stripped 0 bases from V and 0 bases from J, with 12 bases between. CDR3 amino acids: CASGLVTIGSSGNTIYF. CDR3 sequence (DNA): TGTGCTAGTGGTTTGGTCACTATTGGGAGCTCTGGAAACACCATATATTTT.

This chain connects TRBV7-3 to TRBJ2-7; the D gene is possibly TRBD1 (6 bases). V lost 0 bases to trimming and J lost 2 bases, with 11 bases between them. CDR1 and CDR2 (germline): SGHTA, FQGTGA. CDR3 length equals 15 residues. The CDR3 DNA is TGTGCCAGCAGCTTAACGGTTGAGGGGGCCTACGAGCAGTACTTC. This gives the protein CASSLTVEGAYEQYF. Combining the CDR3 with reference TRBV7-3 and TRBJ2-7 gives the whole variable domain GAGVSQTPSNKVTEKGKYVELRCDPISGHTALYWYRQSLGQGPEFLIYFQGTGAADDSGLPNDRFFAVRPEGSVSTLKIQRTERGDSAVYLCASSLTVEGAYEQYFGPGTRLTVT.

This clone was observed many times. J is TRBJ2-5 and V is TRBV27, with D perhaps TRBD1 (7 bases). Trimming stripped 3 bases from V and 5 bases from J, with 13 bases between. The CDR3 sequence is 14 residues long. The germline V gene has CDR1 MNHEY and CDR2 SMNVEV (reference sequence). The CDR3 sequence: CASSFRGVGETQYF. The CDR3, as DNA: TGTGCCAGCAGTTTCAGGGGGGTTGGGGAGACCCAGTACTTC.

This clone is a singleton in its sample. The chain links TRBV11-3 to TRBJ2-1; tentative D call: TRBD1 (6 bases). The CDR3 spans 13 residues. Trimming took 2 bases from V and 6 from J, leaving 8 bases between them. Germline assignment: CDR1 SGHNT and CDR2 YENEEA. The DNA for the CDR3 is TGTGCCAGCAGCTTAAACAGGGTCAATGAGCAGTTCTTC. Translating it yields CASSLNRVNEQFF. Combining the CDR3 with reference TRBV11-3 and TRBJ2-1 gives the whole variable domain EAGVVQSPRYKIIEKKQPVAFWCNPISGHNTLYWYLQNLGQGPELLIRYENEEAVDDSQLPKDRFSAERLKGVDSTLKIQPAELGDSAVYLCASSLNRVNEQFFGPGTRLTVL.

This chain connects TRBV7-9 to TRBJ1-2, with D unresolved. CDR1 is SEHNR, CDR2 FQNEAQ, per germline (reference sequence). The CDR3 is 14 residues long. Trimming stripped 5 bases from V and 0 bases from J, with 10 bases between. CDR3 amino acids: CASSRPGSNYGYTF. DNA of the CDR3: TGTGCCAGCAGCCGCCCGGGCTCTAACTATGGCTACACCTTC.

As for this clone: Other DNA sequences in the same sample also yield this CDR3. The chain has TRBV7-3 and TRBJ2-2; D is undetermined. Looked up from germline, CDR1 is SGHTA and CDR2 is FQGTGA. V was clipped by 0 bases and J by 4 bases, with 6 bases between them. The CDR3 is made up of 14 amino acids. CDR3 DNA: TGTGCCAGCAGCTTAACGGCCGCCACCGGGGAGCTGTTTTTT. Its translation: CASSLTAATGELFF.

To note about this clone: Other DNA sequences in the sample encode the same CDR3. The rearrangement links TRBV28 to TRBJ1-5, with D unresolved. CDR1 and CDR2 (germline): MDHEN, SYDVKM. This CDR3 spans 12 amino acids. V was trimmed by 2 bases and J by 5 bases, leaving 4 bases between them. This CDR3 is CASSLSDQPQHF. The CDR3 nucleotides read TGTGCCAGCAGTTTAAGTGATCAGCCCCAGCATTTT. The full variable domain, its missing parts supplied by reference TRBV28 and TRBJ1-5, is DVKVTQSSRYLVKRTGEKVFLECVQDMDHENMFWYRQDPGLGLRLIYFSYDVKMKEKGDIPEGYSVSREKKERFSLILESASTNQTSMYLCASSLSDQPQHFGDGTRLSIL.